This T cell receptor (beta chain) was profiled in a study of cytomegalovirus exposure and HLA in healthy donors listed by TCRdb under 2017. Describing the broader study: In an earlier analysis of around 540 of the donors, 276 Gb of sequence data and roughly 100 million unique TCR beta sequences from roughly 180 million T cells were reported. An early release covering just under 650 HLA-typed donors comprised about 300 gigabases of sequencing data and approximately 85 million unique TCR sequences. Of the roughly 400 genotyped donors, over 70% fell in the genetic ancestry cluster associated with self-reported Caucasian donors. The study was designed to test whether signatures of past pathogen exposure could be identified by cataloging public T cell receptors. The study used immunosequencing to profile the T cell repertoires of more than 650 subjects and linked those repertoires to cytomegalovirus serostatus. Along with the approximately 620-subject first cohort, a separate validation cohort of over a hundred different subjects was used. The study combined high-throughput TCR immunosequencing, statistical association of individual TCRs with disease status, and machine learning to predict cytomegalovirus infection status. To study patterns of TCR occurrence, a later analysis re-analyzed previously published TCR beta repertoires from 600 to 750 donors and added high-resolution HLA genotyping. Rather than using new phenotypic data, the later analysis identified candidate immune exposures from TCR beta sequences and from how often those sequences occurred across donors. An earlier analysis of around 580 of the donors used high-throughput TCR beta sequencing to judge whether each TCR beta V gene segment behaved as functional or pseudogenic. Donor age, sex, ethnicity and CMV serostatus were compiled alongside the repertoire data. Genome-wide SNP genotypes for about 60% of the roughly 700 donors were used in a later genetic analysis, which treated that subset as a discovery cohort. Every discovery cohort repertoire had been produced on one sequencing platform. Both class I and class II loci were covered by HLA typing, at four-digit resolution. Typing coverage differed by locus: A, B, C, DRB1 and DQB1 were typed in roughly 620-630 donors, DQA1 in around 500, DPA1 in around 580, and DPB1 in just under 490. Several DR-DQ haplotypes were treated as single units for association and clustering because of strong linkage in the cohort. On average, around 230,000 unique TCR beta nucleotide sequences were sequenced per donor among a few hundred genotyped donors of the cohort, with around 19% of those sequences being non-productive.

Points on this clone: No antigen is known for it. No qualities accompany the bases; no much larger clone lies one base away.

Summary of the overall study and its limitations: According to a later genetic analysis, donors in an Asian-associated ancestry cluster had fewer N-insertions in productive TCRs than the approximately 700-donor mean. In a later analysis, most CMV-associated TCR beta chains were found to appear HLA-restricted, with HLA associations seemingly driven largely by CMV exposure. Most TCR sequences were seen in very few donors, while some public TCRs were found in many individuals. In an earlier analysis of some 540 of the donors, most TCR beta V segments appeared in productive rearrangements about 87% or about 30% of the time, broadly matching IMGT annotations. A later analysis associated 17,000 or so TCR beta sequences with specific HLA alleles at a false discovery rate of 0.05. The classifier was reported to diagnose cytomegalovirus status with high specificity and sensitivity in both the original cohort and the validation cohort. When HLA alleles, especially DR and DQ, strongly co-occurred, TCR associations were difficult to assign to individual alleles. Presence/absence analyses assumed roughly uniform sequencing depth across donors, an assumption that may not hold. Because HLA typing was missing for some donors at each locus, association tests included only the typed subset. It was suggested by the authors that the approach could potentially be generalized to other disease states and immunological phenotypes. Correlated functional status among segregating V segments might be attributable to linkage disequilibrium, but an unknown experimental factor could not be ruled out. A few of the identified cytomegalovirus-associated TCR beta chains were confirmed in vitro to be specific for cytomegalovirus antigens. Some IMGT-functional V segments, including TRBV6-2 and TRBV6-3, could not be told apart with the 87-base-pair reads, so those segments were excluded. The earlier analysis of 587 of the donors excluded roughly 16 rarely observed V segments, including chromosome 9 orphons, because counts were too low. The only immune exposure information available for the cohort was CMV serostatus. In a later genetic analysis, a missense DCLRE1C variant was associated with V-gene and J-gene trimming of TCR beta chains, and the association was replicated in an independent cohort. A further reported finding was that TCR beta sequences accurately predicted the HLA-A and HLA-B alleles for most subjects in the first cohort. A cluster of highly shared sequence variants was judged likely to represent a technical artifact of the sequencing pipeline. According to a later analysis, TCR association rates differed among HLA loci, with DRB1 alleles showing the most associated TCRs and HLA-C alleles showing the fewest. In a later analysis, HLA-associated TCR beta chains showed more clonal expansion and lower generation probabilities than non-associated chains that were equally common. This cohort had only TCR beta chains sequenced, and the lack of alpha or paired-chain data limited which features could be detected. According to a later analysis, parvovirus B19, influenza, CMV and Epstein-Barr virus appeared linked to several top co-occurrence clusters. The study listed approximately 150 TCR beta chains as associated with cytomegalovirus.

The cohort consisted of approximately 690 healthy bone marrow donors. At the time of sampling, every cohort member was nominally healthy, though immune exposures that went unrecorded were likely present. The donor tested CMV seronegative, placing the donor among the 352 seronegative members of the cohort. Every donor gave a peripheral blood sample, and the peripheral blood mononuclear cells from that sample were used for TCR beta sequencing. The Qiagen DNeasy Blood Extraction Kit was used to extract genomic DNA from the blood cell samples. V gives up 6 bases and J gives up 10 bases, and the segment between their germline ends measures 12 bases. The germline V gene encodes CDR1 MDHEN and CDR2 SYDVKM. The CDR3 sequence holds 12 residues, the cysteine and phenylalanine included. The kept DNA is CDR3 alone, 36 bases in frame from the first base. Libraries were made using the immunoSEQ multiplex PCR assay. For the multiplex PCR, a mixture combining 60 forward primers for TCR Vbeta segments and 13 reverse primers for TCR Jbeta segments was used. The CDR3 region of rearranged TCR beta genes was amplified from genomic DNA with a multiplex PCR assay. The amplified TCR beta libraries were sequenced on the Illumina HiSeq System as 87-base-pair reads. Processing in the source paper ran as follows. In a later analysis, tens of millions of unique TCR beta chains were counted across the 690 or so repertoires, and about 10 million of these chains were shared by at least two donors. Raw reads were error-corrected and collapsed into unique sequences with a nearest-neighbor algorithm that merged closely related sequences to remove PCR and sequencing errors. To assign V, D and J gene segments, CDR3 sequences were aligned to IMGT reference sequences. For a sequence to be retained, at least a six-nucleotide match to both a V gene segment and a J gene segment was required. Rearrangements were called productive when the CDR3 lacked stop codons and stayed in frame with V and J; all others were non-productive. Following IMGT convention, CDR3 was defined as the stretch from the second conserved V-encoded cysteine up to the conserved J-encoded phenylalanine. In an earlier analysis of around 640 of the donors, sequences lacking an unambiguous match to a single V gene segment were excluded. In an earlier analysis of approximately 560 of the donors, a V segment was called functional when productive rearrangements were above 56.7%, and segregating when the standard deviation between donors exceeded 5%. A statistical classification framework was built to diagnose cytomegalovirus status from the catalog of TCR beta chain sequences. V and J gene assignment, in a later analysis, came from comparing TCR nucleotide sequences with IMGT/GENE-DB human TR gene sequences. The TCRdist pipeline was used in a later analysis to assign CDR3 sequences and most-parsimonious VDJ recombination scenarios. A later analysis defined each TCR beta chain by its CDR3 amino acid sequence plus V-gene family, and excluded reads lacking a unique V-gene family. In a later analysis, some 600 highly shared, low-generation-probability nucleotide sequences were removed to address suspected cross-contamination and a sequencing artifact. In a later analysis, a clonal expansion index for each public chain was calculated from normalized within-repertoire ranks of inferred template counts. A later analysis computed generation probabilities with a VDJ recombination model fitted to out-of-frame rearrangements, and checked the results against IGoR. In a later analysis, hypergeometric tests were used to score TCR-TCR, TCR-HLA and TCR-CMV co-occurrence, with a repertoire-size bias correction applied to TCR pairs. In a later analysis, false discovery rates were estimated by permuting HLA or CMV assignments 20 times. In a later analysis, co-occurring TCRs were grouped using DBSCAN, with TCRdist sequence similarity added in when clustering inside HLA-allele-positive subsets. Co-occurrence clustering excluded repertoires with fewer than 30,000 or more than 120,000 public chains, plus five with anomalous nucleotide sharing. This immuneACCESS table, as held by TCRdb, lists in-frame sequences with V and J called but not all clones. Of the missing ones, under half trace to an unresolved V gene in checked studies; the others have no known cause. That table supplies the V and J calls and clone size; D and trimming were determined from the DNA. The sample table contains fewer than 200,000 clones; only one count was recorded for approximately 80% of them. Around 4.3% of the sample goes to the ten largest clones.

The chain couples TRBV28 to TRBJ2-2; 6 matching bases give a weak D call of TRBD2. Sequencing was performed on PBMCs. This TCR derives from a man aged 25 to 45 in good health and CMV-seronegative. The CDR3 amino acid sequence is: CASSLADLELFF. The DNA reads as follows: TGTGCCAGCAGCTTAGCGGATCTGGAGCTGTTTTTT.